These 32 T cell receptor beta chains were all obtained from the same sample, sequenced in a study of blood T cell repertoires in COVID-19. Clones were read by immunoSEQ multiplex PCR, and TCRdb kept only the in-frame ones, dropping some. The sample holds fewer than 200,000 clones; 85% to 90% are singletons and the top ten take 2.5% to 3.5%. Material: peripheral blood. The origin of the receptors is a man aged 35-49 years with active or convalescent COVID-19.

The chain is built from TRBV28 and TRBJ1-4; D perhaps matches TRBD1 (6 bases). V was trimmed by 8 bases and J by 0 bases, leaving 7 bases between them. From germline, CDR1 is MDHEN and CDR2 SYDVKM. The CDR3 extends over 13 amino acids. The CDR3: CASQGPTNEKLFF. In DNA form, the CDR3 reads TGTGCCAGCCAGGGGCCAACTAATGAAAAACTGTTTTTT.

The chain employs TRBV7-9 and TRBJ1-1; a weak D match, TRBD1 (6 bases). The germline V and J ends were trimmed by 6 bases and 1 base, with 15 bases remaining between them. The CDR3 has 15 amino acids. Germline V gives CDR1 SEHNR, CDR2 FQNEAQ (reference sequence). CDR3 sequence: CASRKDRFTNTEAFF. The CDR3 region has the DNA TGTGCCAGCAGAAAGGACAGATTTACGAACACTGAAGCTTTCTTT. The entire variable domain, with the rest obtained from reference TRBV7-9 and TRBJ1-1, is as follows: DTGVSQNPRHKITKRGQNVTFRCDPISEHNRLYWYRQTLGQGPEFLTYFQNEAQLEKSRLLSDRFSAERPKGSFSTLEIQRTEQGDSAMYLCASRKDRFTNTEAFFGQGTRLTVV.

This CDR3 is CSVERRTEAFF. CDR3 DNA: TGCAGCGTTGAAAGGCGGACTGAAGCTTTCTTT. The chain employs TRBV29-1 and TRBJ1-1; D unresolved. Germline CDR1 SQVTM, CDR2 ANQGSEA. Between the trimmed V and J ends, which lost 2 bases and 5 bases, there was a span of 6 bases. This CDR3 has 11 amino acids.

The J gene is TRBJ2-7, the V gene TRBV18; D unclear. The germline CDR1 and CDR2 sequences are KGHSH and LQKENI. The V and J ends lost 0 bases and 0 bases respectively, with 9 bases between them. The CDR3 runs 15 residues. CDR3 sequence: CASSPPVQNSYEQYF. DNA for the CDR3: TGTGCCAGCTCACCACCGGTACAGAACTCCTACGAGCAGTACTTC.

This rearrangement joins TRBV7-9 to TRBJ2-7; the D gene is possibly TRBD1 (5 bases). From germline, CDR1 is SEHNR and CDR2 FQNEAQ (reference sequence). This CDR3 has 14 amino acids. Trimming shortened V by 6 bases and J by 1 base, and 13 bases separated the two germline ends. CDR3 residues: CASSSGKASYEQYF. DNA of the CDR3: TGTGCCAGCAGTTCAGGGAAGGCGTCCTACGAGCAGTACTTC.

The chain uses TRBV7-3 and TRBJ2-1; 12 bases agree with TRBD2. The germline V gene has CDR1 SGHTA and CDR2 FQGTGA. The CDR3 contains 16 residues. After removal of 2 bases from V and 6 bases from J, the junction contained 5 bases not matched to a gene. CDR3 sequence: CASSLSPTSGGNEQFF. The CDR3, as DNA: TGTGCCAGCAGCTTATCGCCGACTAGCGGGGGCAATGAGCAGTTCTTC.

The chain has TRBV11-3 and TRBJ2-5; TRBD2 is a possible D gene (7 bases). V lost 1 base to trimming and J lost 6 bases, with 18 bases between them. The CDR3 has 16 amino acids. The germline gives CDR1 SGHNT, CDR2 YENEEA. CDR3 in amino acids: CASSLVERGGAKTQYF. The CDR3 bases are TGTGCCAGCAGCTTAGTCGAACGAGGGGGGGCAAAGACCCAGTACTTC.

This chain connects TRBV28 to TRBJ1-6; TRBD1 is a possible D gene (5 bases). From germline, CDR1 is MDHEN and CDR2 SYDVKM. This CDR3 is built from 14 residues. Deletions cut 10 bases from V and 1 base from J, with 11 bases between. DNA for the CDR3: TGTGCCACCACCCAGGGTTCCTATAATTCACCCCTCCACTTT. Protein sequence: CATTQGSYNSPLHF.

The V call is TRBV4-3, the J call TRBJ1-1; 12 bases fit TRBD1. The CDR3 has 15 residues. CDR1 and CDR2 (germline): LGHNA, YSLEER. V was clipped by 4 bases and J by 2 bases; unmatched bases: 2. The CDR3 protein is CASSPGTGGNTEAFF. The CDR3, as DNA: TGCGCCAGCAGCCCAGGGACAGGGGGCAACACTGAAGCTTTCTTT.

The rearrangement joins TRBV3-1 (or the pseudogene TRBV3-2) to TRBJ2-5; D unclear. This CDR3 contains 11 residues. Germline assignment: CDR1 LGHDT and CDR2 YNNKEL (reference sequence). The V end lost 5 bases, the J end lost 6 bases, and 7 bases lay between the germline ends. The chain's CDR3 is CASSNPKTQYF. The CDR3 DNA reads TGTGCCAGCAGCAATCCCAAGACCCAGTACTTC.

This rearrangement joins TRBV21-1 to TRBJ1-1; no check of the table's D call, TRBD1, against the DNA was made. TRBV21-1 constitutes a pseudogene. CDR3 length: 13 residues. For the CDR3, the DNA is TGTGCCGACACGACAGGGGGCGTCACTGAAGCTTTCTTT. Its translation is CADTTGGVTEAFF.

V and J are TRBV5-1 and TRBJ2-3; tentative D call: TRBD2 (6 bases). The CDR3 contains 16 residues. CDR1 is SGHRS and CDR2 is YFSETQ in the germline V gene. V shed 4 bases and J shed 5 bases, with 20 bases lying between them. CDR3 in DNA: TGCGCCAGCAGCCCCGGTCCGGGAGTGGGGGGAGATACGCAGTATTTT. Protein: CASSPGPGVGGDTQYF.

The chain joins TRBV12-3 or TRBV12-4 to TRBJ1-1; D not certain. The CDR3 contains 13 residues. V lost 8 bases and J lost 3, with 13 bases in between. This CDR3 reads CASFSTWDTEAFF. The DNA for the CDR3 is TGTGCCAGCTTTTCGACTTGGGACACTGAAGCTTTCTTT.

The chain joins TRBV4-2 to TRBJ1-2; 9 bases are a match to TRBD1. The ends lost 4 bases at V and 3 bases at J; junction bases unmatched: 9. Looked up from germline, CDR1 is LGHNA and CDR2 is YNFKEQ. The CDR3 is 16 amino acids. The CDR3 loop is CASSLENGQGHYGYTF. The CDR3 DNA reads as TGTGCCAGCAGCCTAGAAAACGGACAGGGGCACTATGGCTACACCTTC.

The CDR3 spells CASSQAGTANQPQHF. In DNA, the CDR3 is TGTGCCAGCAGCCAAGCCGGGACAGCAAATCAGCCCCAGCATTTT. The chain employs TRBV4-2 and TRBJ1-5, with 7 positions matching TRBD1. J lost 4 bases, V lost 1 base, and 4 bases had no gene match. CDR1 and CDR2 from the germline V gene are LGHNA and YNFKEQ. The CDR3 contains 15 residues.

The genes are TRBV28 and TRBJ1-1; tentatively, D is TRBD1 (6 bases). Trimming shortened V by 2 bases and J by 0 bases, and 7 bases separated the two germline ends. Looked up from germline, CDR1 is MDHEN and CDR2 is SYDVKM. The CDR3 is 14 amino acids. As DNA, the CDR3 is TGTGCCAGCAGTTTAGGGGGCCTGAACACTGAAGCTTTCTTT. It yields the protein CASSLGGLNTEAFF.

This chain uses TRBV7-9 with TRBJ2-3; 8 positions match TRBD1. Germline V lookup: CDR1 SEHNR, CDR2 FQNEAQ (reference sequence). The CDR3 spans 14 residues. V shed 6 bases, J shed 4 bases, and the junction held 6 bases outside the gene matches. The CDR3 loop reads CASRPQGAPDTQYF. CDR3 nucleotides: TGTGCCAGCAGACCGCAGGGGGCCCCAGATACGCAGTATTTT.

This rearrangement joins TRBV7-8 to TRBJ2-7; 7 nucleotides align to TRBD1. Germline V gives CDR1 SGHVS, CDR2 FQNEAQ. Trimming cost V 5 bases and J 3 bases; bases outside gene matches: 10. The CDR3 sequence is 15 residues long. The CDR3 sequence: CASSRPSGQHYEQYF. CDR3 bases: TGTGCCAGCAGCCGCCCATCGGGACAGCACTACGAGCAGTACTTC. Based on the CDR3 plus reference TRBV7-8 and TRBJ2-7, the full variable domain is GAGVSQSPRYKVAKRGQDVALRCDPISGHVSLFWYQQALGQGPEFLTYFQNEAQLDKSGLPSDRFFAERPEGSVSTLKIQRTQQEDSAVYLCASSRPSGQHYEQYFGPGTRLTVT.

The chain couples TRBV5-6 to TRBJ2-5; D remains unclear. Germline values: CDR1 SGHDT, CDR2 YYEEEE. V lost 3 bases, J lost 5 bases, and 17 bases lay in between. The CDR3 totals 15 residues. This CDR3 reads CASSSIFTGGETQYF. The CDR3 region has the DNA TGTGCCAGCAGCTCCATCTTTACGGGTGGGGAGACCCAGTACTTC. The variable domain in full, completed from reference TRBV5-6 and TRBJ2-5, reads DAGVTQSPTHLIKTRGQQVTLRCSPKSGHDTVSWYQQALGQGPQFIFQYYEEEERQRGNFPDRFSGHQFPNYSSELNVNALLLGDSALYLCASSSIFTGGETQYFGPGTRLLVL.

The chain joins TRBV11-1 to TRBJ2-5; 7 bases are shared with TRBD1. Trimming cost V 1 base and J 4 bases; bases outside gene matches: 3. The CDR3 spans 14 residues. Germline V gene lookup returns CDR1 SGHAT and CDR2 FQDESV (reference sequence). CDR3 sequence reads: CASSLETGLETQYF. CDR3 DNA: TGTGCCAGCAGCTTAGAGACAGGGTTAGAGACCCAGTACTTC.

On this clone: Compared with germline, one end of the junction differs, possibly owing to a read error. The V and J genes are TRBV7-7 and TRBJ1-4, with 10 positions matching TRBD1. The CDR3 runs 15 residues. Germline V CDR1 and CDR2: SSHAT, FNYEAQ (reference sequence). CDR3 sequence (DNA): TGTGCTAGCAGCCACGGGACAGGGGTGGGTGAAAAACTGTTTTTT. It specifies CASSHGTGVGEKLFF.

The chain carries TRBV6-2 or TRBV6-3 and TRBJ1-2; D is perhaps TRBD1 (6 bases). CDR3 length equals 14 residues. V gave up 5 bases and J gave up 2 bases, with 12 bases separating them. CDR1 and CDR2 from the germline V gene are MNHEY and SVGEGT. CDR3 region: CASSRDTGNYGYTF. The CDR3, as DNA: TGTGCCAGCAGTAGGGACACCGGGAACTATGGCTACACCTTC.

The chain is built from TRBV7-2 and TRBJ1-6, with unresolved D. The CDR3 runs to 14 residues. Trimming pared 2 bases from V and 10 bases from J, leaving 12 bases between. Germline loops: CDR1 SGHTA, CDR2 FQGNSA. The DNA of the CDR3 is TGTGCCAGCAGCTTAAACGGGTTTCGATCACCCCTCCACTTT. Translating gives CASSLNGFRSPLHF.

This rearrangement joins TRBV24-1 to TRBJ1-5; 8 bases align to TRBD1. With 2 bases clipped from V and 7 bases from J, the junction kept 6 bases outside the gene matches. The CDR3 runs to 15 residues. Germline V lookup: CDR1 KGHDR, CDR2 SFDVKD. CDR3 protein: CATSDSRTGYQPQHF. CDR3 sequence (DNA): TGTGCCACCAGTGATTCCAGGACAGGGTACCAGCCCCAGCATTTT.

The chain recombines TRBV2 with TRBJ1-2; D ambiguous. CDR1 is SNHLY and CDR2 is FYNNEI in the germline V gene. The CDR3 has 12 residues. V lost 6 bases, J lost 2 bases, and 7 bases lay in between. The DNA for the CDR3 is TGTGCCAGCAGAGACACCAACTATGGCTACACCTTC. This translates into CASRDTNYGYTF.

This sequence joins TRBV30 and TRBJ2-7; perhaps TRBD1 as D (6 bases). This CDR3 contains 15 residues. In germline, CDR1 is GTSNPN, CDR2 SVGIG (reference sequence). V was clipped by 2 bases and J by 5 bases, with 19 bases between them. CDR3 in amino acids: CAWSPGQRPHDEQYF. CDR3 bases: TGTGCCTGGAGTCCCGGACAGCGCCCCCACGACGAGCAGTACTTC.

The chain couples TRBV7-2 to TRBJ2-2, with 12 bases matching TRBD2. Germline V lookup: CDR1 SGHTA, CDR2 FQGNSA. After removal of 5 bases from V and 5 bases from J, the junction contained 9 bases not matched to a gene. The CDR3 has 17 amino acids. Here the CDR3 reads CASSGRLAGAGTGELFF. For the CDR3, the DNA is TGTGCCAGCAGCGGTCGACTAGCGGGGGCGGGGACCGGGGAGCTGTTTTTT.

The genes are TRBV14 and TRBJ2-2; no clear D gene. Germline V lookup: CDR1 SGHDN, CDR2 FVKESK. V lost 0 bases and J lost 6, with 5 bases in between. The CDR3 runs 13 residues. CDR3 bases: TGTGCCAGCAGCCAAGAATCTGCCGGGGAGCTGTTTTTT. Protein sequence: CASSQESAGELFF. The complete variable domain, with remaining parts taken from reference TRBV14 and TRBJ2-2, reads EAGVTQFPSHSVIEKGQTVTLRCDPISGHDNLYWYRRVMGKEIKFLLHFVKESKQDESGMPNNRFLAERTGGTYSTLKVQPAELEDSGVYFCASSQESAGELFFGEGSRLTVL.

The rearrangement links TRBV2 to TRBJ2-2; D might be TRBD2 (6 bases). V gave up 7 bases and J gave up 6 bases, with 18 bases separating them. CDR1 and CDR2 from the germline V gene are SNHLY and FYNNEI. The CDR3 runs 15 residues. The CDR3 DNA reads as TGTGCCAGCACCTGGGAGGTCTTGGGGGCCGGGGAGCTGTTTTTT. Protein: CASTWEVLGAGELFF.

This clone was seen once. The chain is built from TRBV29-1 and TRBJ2-1; 8 bases agree with TRBD2. CDR3 length equals 11 residues. Trimming took 6 bases from V and 6 from J; bases not matched to a gene: 1. Per the germline V gene, CDR1 is SQVTM and CDR2 is ANQGSEA. This chain's CDR3 is CSVGLANEQFF. CDR3 bases: TGCAGCGTAGGACTAGCCAATGAGCAGTTCTTC.

J is TRBJ1-2 and V is TRBV5-6, with D perhaps matching TRBD1 (6 bases). Deletions cut 3 bases from V and 8 bases from J, with 11 bases between. Germline CDR1 SGHDT, CDR2 YYEEEE. There are 12 residues in the CDR3. CDR3 sequence: CASSSQGEGYTF. DNA for the CDR3: TGTGCCAGCAGCTCACAGGGAGAGGGCTACACCTTC.

The chain links TRBV6-5 to TRBJ1-5; D may be TRBD1 (5 bases). The CDR3 length is 13 residues. The germline V gene encodes CDR1 MNHEY and CDR2 SVGAGI. Trimming pared 8 bases from V and 6 bases from J, leaving 14 bases between. CDR3 coding DNA: TGTGCCAGCGCCATACTGGGGGGTCAGCCCCAGCATTTT. Its translation is CASAILGGQPQHF.